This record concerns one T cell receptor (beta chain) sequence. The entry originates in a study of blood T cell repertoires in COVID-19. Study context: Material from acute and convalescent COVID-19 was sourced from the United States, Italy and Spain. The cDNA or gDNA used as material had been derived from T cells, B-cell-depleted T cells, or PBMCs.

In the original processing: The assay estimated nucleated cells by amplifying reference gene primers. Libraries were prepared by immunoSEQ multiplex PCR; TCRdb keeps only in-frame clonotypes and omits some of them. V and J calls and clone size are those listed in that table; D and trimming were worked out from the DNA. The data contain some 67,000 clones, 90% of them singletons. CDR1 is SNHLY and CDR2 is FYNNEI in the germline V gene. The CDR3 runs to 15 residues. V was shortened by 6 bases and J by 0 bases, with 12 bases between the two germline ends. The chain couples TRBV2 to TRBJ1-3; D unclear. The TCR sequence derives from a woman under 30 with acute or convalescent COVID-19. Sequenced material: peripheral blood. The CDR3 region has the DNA TGTGCCAGCAGCCAGACCAGGAACTCTGGAAACACCATATATTTT. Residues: CASSQTRNSGNTIYF.